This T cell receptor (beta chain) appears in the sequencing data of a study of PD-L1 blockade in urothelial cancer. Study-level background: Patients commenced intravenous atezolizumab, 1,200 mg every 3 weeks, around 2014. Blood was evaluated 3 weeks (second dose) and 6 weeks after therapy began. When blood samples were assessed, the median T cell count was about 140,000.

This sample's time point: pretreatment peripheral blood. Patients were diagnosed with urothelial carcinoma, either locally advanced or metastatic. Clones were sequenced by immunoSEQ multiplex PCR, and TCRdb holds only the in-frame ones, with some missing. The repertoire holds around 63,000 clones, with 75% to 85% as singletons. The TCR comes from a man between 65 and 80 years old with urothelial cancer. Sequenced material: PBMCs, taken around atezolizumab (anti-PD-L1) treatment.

The CDR3 protein is CASNTGSNTGELFF. Written as DNA, the CDR3 is TGTGCCAGCAATACGGGTTCGAACACCGGGGAGCTGTTTTTT. The chain employs TRBV27 and TRBJ2-2; D gene uncertain. V was clipped by 7 bases and J by 0 bases, with 9 bases between them. CDR1 is MNHEY, CDR2 SMNVEV, per germline (reference sequence). The CDR3 contains 14 residues.